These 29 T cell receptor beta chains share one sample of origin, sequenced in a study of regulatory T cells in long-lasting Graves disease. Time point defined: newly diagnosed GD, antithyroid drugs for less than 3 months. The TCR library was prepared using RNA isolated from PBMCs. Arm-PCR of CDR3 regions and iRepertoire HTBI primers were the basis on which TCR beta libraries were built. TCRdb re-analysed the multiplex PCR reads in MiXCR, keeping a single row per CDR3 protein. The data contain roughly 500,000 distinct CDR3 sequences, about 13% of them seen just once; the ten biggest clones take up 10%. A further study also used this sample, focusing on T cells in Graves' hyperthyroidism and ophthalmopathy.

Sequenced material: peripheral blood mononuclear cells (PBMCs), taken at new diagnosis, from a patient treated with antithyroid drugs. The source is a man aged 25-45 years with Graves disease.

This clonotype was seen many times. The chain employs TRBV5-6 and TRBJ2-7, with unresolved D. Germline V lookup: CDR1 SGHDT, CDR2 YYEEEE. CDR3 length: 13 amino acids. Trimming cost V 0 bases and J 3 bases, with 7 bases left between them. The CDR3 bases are TGTGCCAGCAGCTTGGAGCTGGACTACGAGCAGTACTTC. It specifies CASSLELDYEQYF.

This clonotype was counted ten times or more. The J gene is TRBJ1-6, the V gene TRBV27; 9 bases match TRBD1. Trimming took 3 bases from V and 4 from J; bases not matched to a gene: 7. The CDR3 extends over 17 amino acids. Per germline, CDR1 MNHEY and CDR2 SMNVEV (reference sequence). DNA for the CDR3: TGTGCCAGCAGTTTTAAAGGGACAGGGTTGTATAATTCACCCCTCCACTTT. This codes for CASSFKGTGLYNSPLHF.

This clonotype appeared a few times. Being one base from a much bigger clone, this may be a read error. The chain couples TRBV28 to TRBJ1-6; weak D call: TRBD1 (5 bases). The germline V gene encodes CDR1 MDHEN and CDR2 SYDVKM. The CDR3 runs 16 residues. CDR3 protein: CVSNGWGSSYNSPLHF. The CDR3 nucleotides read TGTGTCAGCAATGGTTGGGGGAGCTCCTATAATTCACCCCTCCACTTT.

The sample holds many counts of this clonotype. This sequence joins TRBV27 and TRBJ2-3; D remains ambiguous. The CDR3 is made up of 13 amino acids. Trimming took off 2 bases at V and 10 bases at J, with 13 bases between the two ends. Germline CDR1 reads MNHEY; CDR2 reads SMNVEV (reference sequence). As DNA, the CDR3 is TGTGCCAGCAGTTTAAAAAAAGGGCAAGCGCAGTATTTT. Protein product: CASSLKKGQAQYF.

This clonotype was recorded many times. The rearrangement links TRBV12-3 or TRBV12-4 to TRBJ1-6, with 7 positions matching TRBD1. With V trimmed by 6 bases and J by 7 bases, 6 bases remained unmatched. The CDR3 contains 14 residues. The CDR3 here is CASRKGTENSPLHF. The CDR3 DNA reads TGTGCCAGCAGGAAAGGGACAGAGAATTCACCCCTCCACTTT.

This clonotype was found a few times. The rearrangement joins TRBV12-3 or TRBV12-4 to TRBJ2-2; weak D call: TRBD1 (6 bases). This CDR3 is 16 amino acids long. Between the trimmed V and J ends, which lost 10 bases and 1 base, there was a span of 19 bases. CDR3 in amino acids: CATSLLGAGNTGELFF. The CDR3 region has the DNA TGTGCCACCTCCCTATTGGGGGCAGGGAACACCGGGGAGCTGTTTTTT.

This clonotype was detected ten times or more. The CDR3 region has the DNA TGTGCCACCAGTGATTTAGGAAGCCTAGCGGGAGGACGAGGGGAGCTGTTTTTT. It is translated as CATSDLGSLAGGRGELFF. The gene calls are TRBV24-1 and TRBJ2-2, with 11 bases lining up with TRBD2. From germline, CDR1 is KGHDR and CDR2 SFDVKD. The CDR3 runs 18 residues. With 1 base clipped from V and 8 bases from J, the junction kept 11 bases outside the gene matches.

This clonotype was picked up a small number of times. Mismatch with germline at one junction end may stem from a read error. CDR3 coding DNA: TGCGCCGGCAGCTTGTTAGGGACCAACGAAGCTTTCTTT. It codes for CAGSLLGTNEAFF. V usage is TRBV5-1 and J usage is TRBJ1-1; D is perhaps TRBD1 (5 bases). CDR3 size: 13 residues. The V gene's germline CDR1 is SGHRS and CDR2 YFSETQ. Complete variable domain (other parts from reference TRBV5-1 and TRBJ1-1): KAGVTQTPRYLIKTRGQQVTLSCSPISGHRSVSWYQQTPGQGLQFLFEYFSETQRNKGNFPGRFSGRQFSNSRSEMNVSTLELGDSALYLCAGSLLGTNEAFFGQGTRLTVV.

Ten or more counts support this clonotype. The DNA of the CDR3 is TGTGCTAGTGGTTCGCGGGGGCAGGGAGCCACCGGGGAGCTGTTTTTT. Protein: CASGSRGQGATGELFF. The rearrangement joins TRBV12-5 to TRBJ2-2; possible D gene TRBD2, 7 bases. Trimming pared 4 bases from V and 4 bases from J, leaving 16 bases between. Looked up from germline, CDR1 is LGHNT and CDR2 is FRNRAP. CDR3 length: 16 amino acids.

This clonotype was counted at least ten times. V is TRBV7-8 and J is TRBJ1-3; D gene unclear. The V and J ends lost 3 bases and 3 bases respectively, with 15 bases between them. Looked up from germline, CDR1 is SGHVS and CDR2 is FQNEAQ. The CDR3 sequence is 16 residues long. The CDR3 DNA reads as TGTGCCAGCAGCTTGAGCCGGGCCCTTGGTGGAAACACCATATATTTT. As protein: CASSLSRALGGNTIYF.

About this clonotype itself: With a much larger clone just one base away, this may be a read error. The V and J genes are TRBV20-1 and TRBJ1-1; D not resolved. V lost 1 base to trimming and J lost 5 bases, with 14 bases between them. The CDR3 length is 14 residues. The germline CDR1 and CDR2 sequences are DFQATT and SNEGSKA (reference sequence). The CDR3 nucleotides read TGCAGTGCTAGAGTTGGGTGGGCGGGGACTGAAGCTTTCTTT. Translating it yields CSARVGWAGTEAFF.

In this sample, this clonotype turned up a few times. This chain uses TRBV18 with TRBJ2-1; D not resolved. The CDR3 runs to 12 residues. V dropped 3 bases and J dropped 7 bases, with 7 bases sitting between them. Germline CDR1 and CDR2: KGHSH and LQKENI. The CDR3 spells CASSPGWNEQFF. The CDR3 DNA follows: TGTGCCAGCTCACCCGGGTGGAATGAGCAGTTCTTC.

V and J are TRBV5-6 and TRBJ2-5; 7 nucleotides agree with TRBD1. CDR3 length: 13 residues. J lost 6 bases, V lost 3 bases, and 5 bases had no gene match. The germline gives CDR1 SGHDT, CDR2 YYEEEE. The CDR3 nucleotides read TGTGCCAGCAGCTGGACAGGATCGCAGACCCAGTACTTC. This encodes CASSWTGSQTQYF.

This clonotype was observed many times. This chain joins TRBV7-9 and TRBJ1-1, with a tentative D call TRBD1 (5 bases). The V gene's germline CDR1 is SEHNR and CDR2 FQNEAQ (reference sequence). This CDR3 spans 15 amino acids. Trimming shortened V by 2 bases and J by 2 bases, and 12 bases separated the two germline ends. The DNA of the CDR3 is TGTGCCAGCAGCTTATATGGGGGGGATAACACTGAAGCTTTCTTT. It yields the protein CASSLYGGDNTEAFF. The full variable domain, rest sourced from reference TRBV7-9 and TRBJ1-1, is DTGVSQNPRHKITKRGQNVTFRCDPISEHNRLYWYRQTLGQGPEFLTYFQNEAQLEKSRLLSDRFSAERPKGSFSTLEIQRTEQGDSAMYLCASSLYGGDNTEAFFGQGTRLTVV.

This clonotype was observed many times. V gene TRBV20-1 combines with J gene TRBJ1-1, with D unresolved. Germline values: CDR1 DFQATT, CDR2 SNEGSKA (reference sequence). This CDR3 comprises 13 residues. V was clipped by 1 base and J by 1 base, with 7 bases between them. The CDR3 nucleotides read TGCAGTGCTAGAGTCCGACGGAACACTGAAGCTTTCTTT. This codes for CSARVRRNTEAFF.

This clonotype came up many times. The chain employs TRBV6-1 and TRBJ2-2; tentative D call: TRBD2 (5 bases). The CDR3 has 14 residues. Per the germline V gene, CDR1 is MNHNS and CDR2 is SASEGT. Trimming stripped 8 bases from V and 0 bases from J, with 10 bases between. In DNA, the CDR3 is TGTGCCAGCTTGGACTTCTCGAACACCGGGGAGCTGTTTTTT. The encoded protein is CASLDFSNTGELFF.

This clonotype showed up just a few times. CDR3 sequence (DNA): TGCAGTGCTGTTTTAACTAGCGTAGAAGAGACCCAGTACTTC. Residues: CSAVLTSVEETQYF. The rearrangement uses TRBV20-1 and TRBJ2-5; TRBD2 agrees at 7 bases. This CDR3 has 14 residues. Losses at the gene ends were 5 bases for V and 3 bases for J; bases not matched to a gene: 9. Germline V gene sequence: CDR1 DFQATT, CDR2 SNEGSKA (reference sequence).

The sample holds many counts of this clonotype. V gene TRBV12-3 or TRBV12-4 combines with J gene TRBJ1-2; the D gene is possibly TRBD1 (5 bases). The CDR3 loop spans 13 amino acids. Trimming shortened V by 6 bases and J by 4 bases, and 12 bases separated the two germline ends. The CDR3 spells CASSLGTGYGYTF. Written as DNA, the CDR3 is TGTGCCAGCAGCTTGGGGACTGGCTATGGCTACACCTTC.

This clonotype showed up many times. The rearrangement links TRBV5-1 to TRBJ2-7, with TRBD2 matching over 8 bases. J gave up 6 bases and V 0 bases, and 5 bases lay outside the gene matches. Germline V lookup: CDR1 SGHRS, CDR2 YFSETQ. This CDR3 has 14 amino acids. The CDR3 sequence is CASSLGAGVAEQYF. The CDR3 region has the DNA TGCGCCAGCAGCTTGGGAGCGGGAGTTGCCGAGCAGTACTTC.

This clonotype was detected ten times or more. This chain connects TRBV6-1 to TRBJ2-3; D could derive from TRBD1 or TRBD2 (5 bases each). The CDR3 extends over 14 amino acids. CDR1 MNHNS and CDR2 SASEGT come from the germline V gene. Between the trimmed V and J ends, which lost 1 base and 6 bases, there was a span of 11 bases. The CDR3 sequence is CASSEEVEGDTQYF. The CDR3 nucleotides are TGTGCCAGCAGTGAAGAAGTCGAGGGGGATACGCAGTATTTT.

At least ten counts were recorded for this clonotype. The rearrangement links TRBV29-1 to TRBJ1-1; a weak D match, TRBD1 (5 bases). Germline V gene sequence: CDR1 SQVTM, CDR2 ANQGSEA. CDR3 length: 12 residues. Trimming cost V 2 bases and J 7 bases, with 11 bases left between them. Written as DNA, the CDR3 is TGCAGCGTTGAAAGGGGCAGCCGTGAAGCTTTCTTT. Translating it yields CSVERGSREAFF.

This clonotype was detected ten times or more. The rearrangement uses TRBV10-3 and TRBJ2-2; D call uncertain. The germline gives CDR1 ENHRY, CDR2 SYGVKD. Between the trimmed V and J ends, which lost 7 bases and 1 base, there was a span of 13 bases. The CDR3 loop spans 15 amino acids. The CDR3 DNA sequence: TGTGCCATCACCGAGGACGTACTGAACACCGGGGAGCTGTTTTTT. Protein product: CAITEDVLNTGELFF.

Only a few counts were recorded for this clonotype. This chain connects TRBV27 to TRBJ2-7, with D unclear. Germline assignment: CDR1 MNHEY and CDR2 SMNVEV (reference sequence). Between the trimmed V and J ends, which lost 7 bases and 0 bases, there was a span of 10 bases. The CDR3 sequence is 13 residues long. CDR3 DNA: TGTGCCAGCACCCCCGATGACTCCTACGAGCAGTACTTC. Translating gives CASTPDDSYEQYF.

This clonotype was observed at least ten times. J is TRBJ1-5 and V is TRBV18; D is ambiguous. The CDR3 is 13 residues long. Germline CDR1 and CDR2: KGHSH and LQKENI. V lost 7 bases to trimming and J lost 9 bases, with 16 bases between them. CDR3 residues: CASLPGAGGPQHF. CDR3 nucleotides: TGTGCCAGCTTACCCGGAGCGGGTGGGCCCCAGCATTTT.

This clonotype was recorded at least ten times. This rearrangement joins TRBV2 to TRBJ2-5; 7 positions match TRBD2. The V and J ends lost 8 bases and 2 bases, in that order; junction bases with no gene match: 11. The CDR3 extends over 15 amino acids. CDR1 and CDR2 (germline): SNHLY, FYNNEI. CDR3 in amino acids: CASFNRLAAQETQYF. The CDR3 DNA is TGTGCCAGCTTCAATCGACTAGCAGCTCAAGAGACCCAGTACTTC.

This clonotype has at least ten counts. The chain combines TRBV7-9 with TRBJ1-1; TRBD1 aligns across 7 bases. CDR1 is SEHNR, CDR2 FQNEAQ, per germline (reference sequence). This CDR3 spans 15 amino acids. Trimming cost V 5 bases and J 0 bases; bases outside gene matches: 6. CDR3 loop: CASSQGQTMNTEAFF. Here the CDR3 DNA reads TGTGCCAGCAGCCAGGGACAGACTATGAACACTGAAGCTTTCTTT. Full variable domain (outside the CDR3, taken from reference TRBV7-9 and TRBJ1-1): DTGVSQNPRHKITKRGQNVTFRCDPISEHNRLYWYRQTLGQGPEFLTYFQNEAQLEKSRLLSDRFSAERPKGSFSTLEIQRTEQGDSAMYLCASSQGQTMNTEAFFGQGTRLTVV.

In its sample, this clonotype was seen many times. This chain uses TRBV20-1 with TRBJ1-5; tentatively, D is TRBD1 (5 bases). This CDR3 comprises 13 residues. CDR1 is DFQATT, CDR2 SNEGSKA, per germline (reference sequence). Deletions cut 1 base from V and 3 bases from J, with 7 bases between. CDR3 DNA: TGCAGTGCTAGAGCAGGGTCCAATCAGCCCCAGCATTTT. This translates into CSARAGSNQPQHF.

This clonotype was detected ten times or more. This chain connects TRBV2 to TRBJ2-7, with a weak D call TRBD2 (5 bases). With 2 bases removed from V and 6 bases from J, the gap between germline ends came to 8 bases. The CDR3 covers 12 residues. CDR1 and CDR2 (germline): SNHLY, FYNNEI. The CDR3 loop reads CASSESGSEQYF. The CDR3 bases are TGTGCCAGCAGTGAATCTGGGAGCGAGCAGTACTTC.

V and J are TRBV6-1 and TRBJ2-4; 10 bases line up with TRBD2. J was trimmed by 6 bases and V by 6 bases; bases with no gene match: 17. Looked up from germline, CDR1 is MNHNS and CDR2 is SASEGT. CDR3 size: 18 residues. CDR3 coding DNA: TGTGCCAGCAGCCCCCGCTTTACAGCGGGAGGGACACGAAACATTCAGTACTTC. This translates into CASSPRFTAGGTRNIQYF.